The TCR beta chain under discussion was sequenced for a study of cytomegalovirus exposure and HLA in healthy donors (dated by TCRdb to 2015 to 2018). With respect to the entire study: An earlier analysis of several hundred of the donors reported 250 to 300 Gb of sequence data and 117 million unique TCR beta sequences from about 200 million T cells. Among the roughly 400 genotyped donors, approximately 76% belonged to the genetic ancestry cluster associated with self-reported Caucasian donors. Every discovery cohort repertoire had been produced on one sequencing platform. A later genetic analysis used genome-wide SNP genotypes for about 55% of the 666 donors, treating that subset as a discovery cohort. A later analysis re-examined previously published TCR beta repertoires from 610 or so donors and added high-resolution HLA genotyping to investigate patterns of TCR occurrence. Roughly 290 gigabases of sequencing data and around 85 million unique TCR sequences made up an early release that covered approximately 620 HLA-typed donors. Roughly 5 DR-DQ haplotypes were handled as single units for association and clustering, since linkage in the cohort was strong. The study aimed to test whether signatures of past pathogen exposure could be identified by cataloging public T cell receptors. A separate validation cohort of about 110 different subjects was used in addition to the approximately 700-subject first cohort. The number of donors typed differed by locus, with about 629-630 for A, B, C, DRB1 and DQB1, more than 500 for DQA1, about 610 for DPA1, and 450 to 480 for DPB1. In an earlier analysis of 500 to 650 of the donors, high-throughput TCR beta sequencing was used to judge whether each TCR beta V gene segment behaved as functional or pseudogenic. Among a few hundred genotyped donors of the cohort, an average of around 240,000 unique TCR beta nucleotide sequences were sequenced per donor, 15% to 20% of them non-productive. Rather than using new phenotypic data, the later analysis identified candidate immune exposures from TCR beta sequences and from how often those sequences occurred across donors. The study used immunosequencing to profile the T cell repertoires of under 700 subjects and linked those repertoires to cytomegalovirus serostatus. To predict cytomegalovirus infection status, the study combined high-throughput TCR immunosequencing, statistical association of individual TCRs with disease status, and machine learning. Donor age, sex, ethnicity and CMV serostatus were compiled alongside the repertoire data. HLA typing covered class I and class II loci at four-digit resolution.

Libraries were made using the immunoSEQ multiplex PCR assay. For the multiplex PCR, a mixture combining 60 forward primers for TCR Vbeta segments and 13 reverse primers for TCR Jbeta segments was used. The CDR3 region of rearranged TCR beta genes was amplified from genomic DNA with a multiplex PCR assay. The Illumina HiSeq System was used to sequence the amplified TCR beta libraries as 87-base-pair reads. In the paper's pipeline: A later analysis tallied around 87 million unique TCR beta chains across the 610 or so repertoires, and some 12 million of those chains were shared by two or more donors. Raw reads were error-corrected and collapsed into unique sequences by a nearest-neighbor algorithm in which closely related sequences were merged to remove PCR and sequencing errors. V, D and J gene segments were assigned by aligning CDR3 sequences to IMGT reference sequences. For a sequence to be retained, a match of at least six nucleotides to both a V gene segment and a J gene segment was required. A rearrangement was called productive if the CDR3 had no stop codons and remained in frame with V and J, and every other rearrangement was called non-productive. CDR3 was defined by IMGT convention, running from the second conserved V-encoded cysteine to the conserved J-encoded phenylalanine. Sequences without an unambiguous match to a single V gene segment were excluded from the earlier analysis of approximately 600 of the donors. In an earlier analysis of more than 500 of the donors, a V segment was called functional when productive rearrangements were above 56.7%, and segregating when the standard deviation between donors exceeded 5%. A statistical classification framework was developed to diagnose cytomegalovirus status using the catalog of TCR beta chain sequences. A later analysis assigned V and J genes by comparing TCR nucleotide sequences with IMGT/GENE-DB human TR gene sequences. The TCRdist pipeline was used in a later analysis to assign CDR3 sequences and most-parsimonious VDJ recombination scenarios. In a later analysis, every TCR beta chain was defined by the combination of its CDR3 amino acid sequence and its V-gene family, and reads without a unique V-gene family were dropped. In a later analysis, approximately 590 highly shared, low-generation-probability nucleotide sequences were removed to address suspected cross-contamination and a sequencing artifact. For each public chain, a later analysis derived a clonal expansion index from normalized ranks of inferred template counts within each repertoire. In a later analysis, generation probabilities were computed with a VDJ recombination model fitted to out-of-frame rearrangements, and the resulting probabilities were checked against IGoR. A later analysis scored TCR-TCR, TCR-HLA and TCR-CMV co-occurrence with hypergeometric tests, applying a repertoire-size bias correction to TCR pairs. A later analysis estimated false discovery rates by permuting HLA or CMV assignments 20 times. In a later analysis, co-occurring TCRs were grouped with DBSCAN, and TCRdist sequence similarity was added when clustering was performed within HLA-allele-positive subsets. For co-occurrence clustering, repertoires with fewer than 30,000 or more than 120,000 public chains were excluded, along with 4 to 6 repertoires with anomalous nucleotide sharing. TCRdb took over this immuneACCESS table, retaining in-frame rearrangements with V and J assigned. Such tables are incomplete; in checked studies, under half of the missing clones stem from an unresolved V gene, and the remainder is unexplained. That table gives V, J and clone size, and the DNA gave D and trimming. The sample yields some 120,000 clones; 8.5% to 10% were counted once. The ten largest clones add up to 4.5% to 6% of the sample.

A few counts support this clone. It lacks a known antigen. Per-nucleotide qualities are absent, and no much larger clonotype sits a single base away. This sample includes further DNA sequences coding for the same CDR3. The cohort was made up of approximately 670 healthy bone marrow donors. All cohort members were sampled while nominally healthy, although unrecorded immune exposures were likely present. The donor tested CMV seronegative, placing the donor among the 350 or so seronegative members of the cohort. Every donor gave a peripheral blood sample, and the peripheral blood mononuclear cells from that sample were used for TCR beta sequencing. Genomic DNA extraction from the blood cell samples was performed with the Qiagen DNeasy Blood Extraction Kit. General conclusions and limits of the study: In a later analysis, HLA-associated TCR beta chains showed more clonal expansion and lower generation probabilities than non-associated chains that were equally common. Immune exposure information for the cohort was limited to CMV serostatus. A later analysis found that TCR association rates varied across HLA loci, with DRB1 alleles showing the most associated TCRs and HLA-C alleles the fewest. Assigning TCR associations to individual alleles was difficult when HLA alleles, especially DR and DQ, strongly co-occurred. Only TCR beta chains were sequenced in this cohort, and the absence of alpha or paired-chain data limited detectable features. Correlated functional status among segregating V segments might reflect linkage disequilibrium, but an unknown experimental factor could not be ruled out. According to a later genetic analysis, donors in an Asian-associated ancestry cluster had fewer N-insertions in productive TCRs than the approximately 690-donor mean. A later analysis associated 15,000 to 20,000 TCR beta sequences with specific HLA alleles at a false discovery rate of 0.05. The presence/absence analyses assumed that sequencing depth was roughly uniform across donors, and that assumption may not be true. The study listed 150 to 200 TCR beta chains as associated with cytomegalovirus. Some IMGT-functional V segments, including TRBV6-2 and TRBV6-3, could not be told apart with the 87-base-pair reads, so those segments were excluded. In an earlier analysis of approximately 600 of the donors, most TCR beta V segments were observed in productive rearrangements about 90% or about 30% of the time, broadly matching IMGT annotations. Over 15 rarely observed V segments, including chromosome 9 orphons, were excluded from the earlier analysis of 550 to 700 of the donors because counts were too low. Cytomegalovirus status was reported to be diagnosed by the classifier with high specificity and sensitivity in both the original and validation cohorts. Three of the identified cytomegalovirus-associated TCR beta chains were confirmed in vitro to be specific for cytomegalovirus antigens. Most TCR sequences were seen in very few donors, while some public TCRs were found in many individuals. In a later analysis, several top co-occurrence clusters were reported to appear linked to parvovirus B19, influenza, CMV and Epstein-Barr virus. HLA typing was unavailable for some donors at each locus, so association tests used only the typed subset. A cluster of highly shared sequence variants was judged likely to be a technical artifact of the sequencing pipeline. A further reported finding was that TCR beta sequences accurately predicted the HLA-A and HLA-B alleles for most subjects in the first cohort. V-gene and J-gene trimming of TCR beta chains was associated with a missense DCLRE1C variant in a later genetic analysis, and the association was replicated in an independent cohort. Most CMV-associated TCR beta chains appeared to be HLA-restricted in a later analysis, and the HLA associations seemed to be driven largely by CMV exposure. The authors suggested that the approach could potentially be extended to other disease states and immunological phenotypes.

The CDR3 covers 14 residues, taking in both the cysteine and the phenylalanine. Only the CDR3 portion is preserved as DNA: 42 bases, with reading frame beginning at the first base. Trimming accounts for 0 bases at V and 4 bases at J, while the number of junction bases matched to no gene is 3. CDR1 and CDR2 are drawn from the germline V gene: SGDLS, YYNGEE. The specimen sequenced was PBMCs. Recombination linked TRBV9 to TRBJ1-1, with 7 middle bases fitting TRBD1. This clonotype was obtained from a man aged 35 to 55 in good health and CMV-seronegative. The CDR3 reads as follows: CASSVGQGGTEAFF. In nucleotide form, the sequence is TGTGCCAGCAGCGTAGGACAGGGAGGCACTGAAGCTTTCTTT.